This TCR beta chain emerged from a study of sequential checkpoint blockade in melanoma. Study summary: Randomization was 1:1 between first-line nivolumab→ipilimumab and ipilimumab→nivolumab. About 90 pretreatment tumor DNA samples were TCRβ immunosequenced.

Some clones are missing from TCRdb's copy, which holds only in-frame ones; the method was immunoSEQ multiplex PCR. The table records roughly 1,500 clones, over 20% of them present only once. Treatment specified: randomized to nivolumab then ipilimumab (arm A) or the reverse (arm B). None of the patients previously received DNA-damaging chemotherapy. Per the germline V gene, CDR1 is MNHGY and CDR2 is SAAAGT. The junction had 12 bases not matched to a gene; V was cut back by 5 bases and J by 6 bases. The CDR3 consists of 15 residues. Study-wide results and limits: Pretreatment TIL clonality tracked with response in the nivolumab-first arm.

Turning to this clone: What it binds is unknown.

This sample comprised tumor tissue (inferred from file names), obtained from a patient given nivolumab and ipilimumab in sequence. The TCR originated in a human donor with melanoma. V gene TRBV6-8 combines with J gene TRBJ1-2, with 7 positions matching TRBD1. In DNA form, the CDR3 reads TGTGCCAGCAGTCCCGGGGACAGAACTAGAGATGGCTACACCTTC. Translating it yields CASSPGDRTRDGYTF.